Presented here are 16 T cell receptor beta chains from one specimen sequenced in a study of blood T cell repertoires in COVID-19 (dated by TCRdb to 2018 to 2021). The library relied on the immunoSEQ multiplex PCR assay. Drawn from immuneACCESS, this table holds only the in-frame rearrangements with V and J called that TCRdb kept. Clones are partly lost; checked studies trace under half to an unresolved V gene and leave the rest unexplained. In this sample the table shows 360,000 or so clones, approximately 89% of which occur a single time. Under 5% of the sample is in the top ten clones. The source material was peripheral blood. These receptors were obtained from a woman aged 55-70 years with COVID-19, enrolled during active disease.

The chain has TRBV19 and TRBJ1-5, with TRBD1 as a possible D gene (6 bases). There are 16 residues in the CDR3. Between the trimmed V and J ends, which lost 0 bases and 4 bases, there was a span of 13 bases. CDR1 is LNHDA, CDR2 SQIVND, per germline (reference sequence). In nucleotides, the CDR3 is TGTGCCAGTAGTATAGATCGAACAGGGAGTAATCAGCCCCAGCATTTT. It yields the protein CASSIDRTGSNQPQHF.

The genes are TRBV3-1 (or the pseudogene TRBV3-2) and TRBJ1-2; 8 bases are shared with TRBD1. There are 14 residues in the CDR3. Germline CDR1 and CDR2: LGHDT and YNNKEL (reference sequence). The junction had 5 bases not matched to a gene; V was cut back by 4 bases and J by 4 bases. CDR3 in amino acids: CASSPGTGTYGYTF. In nucleotides, the CDR3 is TGTGCCAGCAGCCCCGGGACAGGCACCTATGGCTACACCTTC.

This rearrangement joins TRBV2 to TRBJ1-2; TRBD1 matches at 7 bases. Germline lookup yields CDR1 SNHLY and CDR2 FYNNEI. This CDR3 is built from 14 residues. Germline trimming cut 6 bases from V and 8 bases from J; bases unmatched to any gene: 12. The CDR3 DNA reads TGTGCCAGCAGCGCGACGGACAGGCGCTACGGCTACACCTTC. Its protein product is CASSATDRRYGYTF.

V usage is TRBV11-2 and J usage is TRBJ1-4; D gene unclear. V was trimmed by 5 bases and J by 5 bases, leaving 15 bases between them. The length of the CDR3 is 15 residues. Per germline, CDR1 SGHAT and CDR2 FQNNGV. The CDR3 region is CASSPIGLANEKLFF. Here the CDR3 DNA reads TGTGCCAGCAGCCCTATCGGACTTGCAAATGAAAAACTGTTTTTT. Variable domain in full (rest from reference TRBV11-2 and TRBJ1-4): EAGVAQSPRYKIIEKRQSVAFWCNPISGHATLYWYQQILGQGPKLLIQFQNNGVVDDSQLPKDRFSAERLKGVDSTLKIQPAKLEDSAVYLCASSPIGLANEKLFFGSGTQLSVL.

The gene calls are TRBV11-2 and TRBJ1-2, with unresolved D. V was pared by 1 base and J by 4 bases, with 10 bases between. Germline lookup yields CDR1 SGHAT and CDR2 FQNNGV. This CDR3 contains 14 residues. In nucleotides, the CDR3 is TGTGCCAGCAGCTTAGTCGATGAGGGCTATGGCTACACCTTC. Translating it yields CASSLVDEGYGYTF.

The chain joins TRBV18 to TRBJ2-3, with TRBD1 matching 8 bases. This CDR3 region has 18 residues. J lost 6 bases, V lost 3 bases, and 17 bases had no gene match. CDR1 KGHSH and CDR2 LQKENI come from the germline V gene. The CDR3 reads CASSPMRTGITGIDTQYF. CDR3 nucleotide sequence: TGTGCCAGCTCACCCATGAGGACAGGGATAACGGGTATCGATACGCAGTATTTT. Supplemented by reference TRBV18 and TRBJ2-3, the full variable domain reads NAGVMQNPRHLVRRRGQEARLRCSPMKGHSHVYWYRQLPEEGLKFMVYLQKENIIDESGMPKERFSAEFPKEGPSILRIQQVVRGDSAAYFCASSPMRTGITGIDTQYFGPGTRLTVL.

The CDR3 DNA follows: TGTGCCAGCAGCTTAGTGGCGGGGGCTCATTACAATGAGCAGTTCTTC. This gives the protein CASSLVAGAHYNEQFF. V gene TRBV7-9 combines with J gene TRBJ2-1; maybe TRBD2 (7 bases). The CDR3 extends over 16 amino acids. CDR1 SEHNR and CDR2 FQNEAQ come from the germline V gene (reference sequence). Trimming took off 1 base at V and 4 bases at J, with 14 bases between the two ends.

CDR3 in DNA: TGTGCCTGGACACCCCTAATTGGCTACACCTTC. It codes for CAWTPLIGYTF. The chain uses TRBV30 and TRBJ1-2; D not certain. The V end lost 4 bases, the J end lost 7 bases, and 10 bases lay between the germline ends. Per the germline V gene, CDR1 is GTSNPN and CDR2 is SVGIG (reference sequence). The CDR3 contains 11 residues.

CDR3 amino acids: CASSLGHLTTEAFF. DNA of the CDR3: TGTGCCAGCAGCTTAGGACATCTTACCACTGAAGCTTTCTTT. The chain couples TRBV11-2 to TRBJ1-1; the D is unclear. CDR1 SGHAT and CDR2 FQNNGV come from the germline V gene. The CDR3 runs 14 residues. The V gene lost 1 base and the J gene lost 4 bases, with 10 bases spanning the gap.

The chain uses TRBV12-3 or TRBV12-4 and TRBJ1-2; the D is unclear. The CDR3 runs 13 residues. V shed 6 bases and J shed 1 base, with 9 bases lying between them. The CDR3 reads CASSNGVNYGYTF. DNA for the CDR3: TGTGCCAGCAGCAACGGGGTTAACTATGGCTACACCTTC.

This chain joins TRBV28 and TRBJ2-7; tentative D call: TRBD1 (5 bases). The V end lost 6 bases, the J end lost 3 bases, and 21 bases lay between the germline ends. The CDR3 spans 16 residues. Per germline, CDR1 MDHEN and CDR2 SYDVKM. The CDR3 region has the DNA TGTGCCAGCAGACATCGACCAAGGGGCAACAACTACGAGCAGTACTTC. This translates into CASRHRPRGNNYEQYF.

The chain is built from TRBV2 and TRBJ1-6, with D perhaps TRBD1 (5 bases). The V and J ends lost 4 bases and 6 bases respectively, with 7 bases between them. Germline V gives CDR1 SNHLY, CDR2 FYNNEI. The CDR3 runs 13 residues. The CDR3 coding sequence is TGTGCCAGCAGTGGCGGGGGTAATTCACCCCTCCACTTT. Translation: CASSGGGNSPLHF. Full variable domain (rest looked up from reference TRBV2 and TRBJ1-6): EPEVTQTPSHQVTQMGQEVILRCVPISNHLYFYWYRQILGQKVEFLVSFYNNEISEKSEIFDDQFSVERPDGSNFTLKIRSTKLEDSAMYFCASSGGGNSPLHFGNGTRLTVT.

The chain is built from TRBV29-1 and TRBJ1-4; D possibly corresponds to TRBD1 (5 bases). V lost 6 bases, J lost 4 bases, and 12 bases lay in between. Germline lookup yields CDR1 SQVTM and CDR2 ANQGSEA. The CDR3 sequence is 13 residues long. The CDR3 reads CSVYRTRNEKLFF. DNA for the CDR3: TGCAGCGTCTACAGGACCCGTAATGAAAAACTGTTTTTT.

The V call is TRBV28, the J call TRBJ1-3, with 11 bases aligning to TRBD1. The V gene end was trimmed by 7 bases and the J gene end by 0 bases; junction bases not matched to a gene: 14. CDR1 and CDR2 from the germline V gene are MDHEN and SYDVKM. This CDR3 is built from 19 residues. The CDR3 loop is CASNAPQDRGRSSGNTIYF. The CDR3 DNA is TGTGCCAGCAATGCACCTCAGGACAGGGGGCGAAGCTCTGGAAACACCATATATTTT.

This clone appeared once. The chain has TRBV6-5 and TRBJ1-4, with TRBD1 as a possible D gene (5 bases). The CDR3 length is 15 residues. The germline V and J ends were trimmed by 0 bases and 7 bases, with 12 bases remaining between them. In germline, CDR1 is MNHEY, CDR2 SVGAGI. In nucleotides, the CDR3 is TGTGCCAGCAGTTACTCAGTGGGGAGGGGTGAAAAACTGTTTTTT. As protein: CASSYSVGRGEKLFF.

This clone came up once. The J gene is TRBJ1-5, the V gene TRBV12-5; D is ambiguous. There are 13 residues in the CDR3. The ends were cut back, 6 bases at V and 0 bases at J, with 6 bases in the middle. Looked up from germline, CDR1 is LGHNT and CDR2 is FRNRAP. CDR3 in DNA: TGTGCTAGTGGCCTTTATAGCAATCAGCCCCAGCATTTT. Encoded protein: CASGLYSNQPQHF.